The 31 T cell receptor beta chains reported below all come from one sample, sequenced in a study of shared clonotypes between healthy human individuals. Here immunoSEQ multiplex PCR was the method, and the copy in TCRdb shows in-frame clones only, minus some. Here the sample spans about 2.1 million clones, 93% being singletons. Selected positively for CCR7 and CD45RO-negative, naive CD8 cells excluded terminally differentiated effector memory CD45RA+ cells. Sequencing was performed on naive CD8+ T cells from PBMCs. All receptors come from a man younger than 30 in good health. Some clones in this sample may be carry-over from other donors' samples.

This clone turned up a few times. The J gene is TRBJ2-2, the V gene TRBV4-2; 7 positions match TRBD2. Germline assignment: CDR1 LGHNA and CDR2 YNFKEQ. The CDR3 loop spans 15 amino acids. J was trimmed by 5 bases and V by 0 bases; bases with no gene match: 3. The CDR3 sequence: CASSQDRRGTGELFF. In DNA, the CDR3 is TGTGCCAGCAGCCAAGATCGGCGGGGGACCGGGGAGCTGTTTTTT.

This clone was seen a single time. V usage is TRBV11-2 and J usage is TRBJ2-7; D not resolved. CDR1 is SGHAT and CDR2 is FQNNGV in the germline V gene. Between the trimmed V and J ends, which lost 5 bases and 2 bases, there was a span of 16 bases. The CDR3 runs 15 residues. The CDR3 DNA reads TGTGCCAGCAGCCCCACCTTTCTCCCTACCTACGAGCAGTACTTC. Amino acid sequence: CASSPTFLPTYEQYF.

Worth noting for this clone: This CDR3 is also generated by other DNA sequences in the sample. CDR3 residues: CASSLGREGTEAFF. In DNA, the CDR3 is TGTGCCAGCAGCTTAGGCAGGGAGGGCACTGAAGCTTTCTTT. This chain connects TRBV7-8 to TRBJ1-1, with D possibly TRBD1 on 5 matching bases. The CDR3 sequence is 14 residues long. Germline values: CDR1 SGHVS, CDR2 FQNEAQ. V was pared by 1 base and J by 4 bases, with 10 bases between.

V and J are TRBV19 and TRBJ1-5; no clear D gene. V was trimmed by 2 bases and J by 3 bases, leaving 8 bases between them. Germline lookup yields CDR1 LNHDA and CDR2 SQIVND (reference sequence). This CDR3 comprises 14 residues. The CDR3 DNA follows: TGTGCCAGTAGTATACCCGGTTACAATCAGCCCCAGCATTTT. This translates into CASSIPGYNQPQHF.

Written as DNA, the CDR3 is TGTGCCAGCACCCCTTACCCATCCCAAGAGACCCAGTACTTC. Its protein is CASTPYPSQETQYF. V gene TRBV7-7 combines with J gene TRBJ2-5; D ambiguous. Germline loops: CDR1 SSHAT, CDR2 FNYEAQ (reference sequence). This CDR3 comprises 14 residues. Trimming stripped 7 bases from V and 1 base from J, with 13 bases between.

With respect to this clone: The identical CDR3 is also encoded by other nucleotide sequences in the sample. This chain connects TRBV2 to TRBJ2-7, with D possibly being TRBD2 (6 bases). Trimming pared 6 bases from V and 5 bases from J, leaving 11 bases between. Germline assignment: CDR1 SNHLY and CDR2 FYNNEI. This CDR3 has 12 amino acids. The CDR3 nucleotides are TGTGCCAGCAGCGATGGGGGGAACGAGCAGTACTTC. Amino acid sequence: CASSDGGNEQYF.

The rearrangement links TRBV27 to TRBJ2-7; 11 bases fit TRBD2. The CDR3 covers 15 residues. J gave up 1 base and V 6 bases, and 5 bases lay outside the gene matches. Germline CDR1 is MNHEY and CDR2 is SMNVEV (reference sequence). CDR3 DNA: TGTGCCAGCAGAACGGGACTAGCGGCTTCCTACGAGCAGTACTTC. Residues: CASRTGLAASYEQYF.

The table lists this clone with a count of one. This chain uses TRBV6-8 with TRBJ2-5; a weak D match, TRBD2 (6 bases). The J call is uncertain, as TRBJ2-7 better fits the DNA end. In germline, CDR1 is MNHGY, CDR2 SAAAGT. CDR3 length equals 15 residues. The CDR3 protein is CASSYGGTGSYEQYF. The CDR3 nucleotides are TGTGCCAGCAGTTATGGCGGGACCGGGTCCTACGAGCAGTACTTC.

V gene TRBV4-1 combines with J gene TRBJ1-1; tentative D call: TRBD1 (5 bases). Germline CDR1 and CDR2: MGHRA and YSYEKL. V lost 5 bases, J lost 1 base, and 17 bases lay in between. There are 16 residues in the CDR3. The DNA for the CDR3 is TGCGCCAGCAGCGCCCTGGGGGGAATGGCGAACACTGAAGCTTTCTTT. This sequence encodes CASSALGGMANTEAFF.

The chain has TRBV5-1 and TRBJ2-7; D is ambiguous. The CDR3 is made up of 11 amino acids. Germline V gene data show CDR1 as SGHRS and CDR2 as YFSETQ. Trimming took 4 bases from V and 2 from J, leaving 4 bases between them. The DNA for the CDR3 is TGCGCCAGCAGCCACCCCTACGAGCAGTACTTC. This sequence encodes CASSHPYEQYF.

The chain links TRBV11-2 to TRBJ2-5, with a possible D match to TRBD2 (5 bases). The CDR3 contains 15 residues. Trimming took off 4 bases at V and 1 base at J, with 13 bases between the two ends. In germline, CDR1 is SGHAT, CDR2 FQNNGV. In DNA, the CDR3 is TGTGCCAGCAGCTCAGATTTTGGACTCCAAGAGACCCAGTACTTC. It encodes CASSSDFGLQETQYF.

The rearrangement links TRBV13 to TRBJ1-3; D gene unclear. Germline V lookup: CDR1 PRHDT, CDR2 FYEKMQ (reference sequence). CDR3 length equals 13 residues. The ends were cut back, 6 bases at V and 5 bases at J, with 11 bases in the middle. CDR3 nucleotide sequence: TGTGCCAGCAGGGTTACGGGAAGAAACACCATATATTTT. Protein product: CASRVTGRNTIYF. Combining the CDR3 with reference TRBV13 and TRBJ1-3 gives the whole variable domain AAGVIQSPRHLIKEKRETATLKCYPIPRHDTVYWYQQGPGQDPQFLISFYEKMQSDKGSIPDRFSAQQFSDYHSELNMSSLELGDSALYFCASRVTGRNTIYFGEGSWLTVV.

A word on this clone: Other DNA sequences in the same sample also yield this CDR3. V gene TRBV13 combines with J gene TRBJ2-7; TRBD1 matches 9 bases. The CDR3 sequence is 14 residues long. The junction had 5 bases not matched to a gene; V was cut back by 5 bases and J by 3 bases. CDR1 is PRHDT, CDR2 FYEKMQ, per germline (reference sequence). CDR3 sequence reads: CASSPRGQGYEQYF. CDR3 coding DNA: TGTGCCAGCAGCCCCCGGGGACAGGGCTACGAGCAGTACTTC.

The rearrangement joins TRBV4-3 to TRBJ2-1; possibly TRBD1 for D (6 bases). V shed 0 bases and J shed 10 bases, with 16 bases lying between them. The CDR3 spans 15 residues. Germline-derived CDR1 and CDR2 are LGHNA and YSLEER. CDR3 region: CASSQDQGYSREQFF. Written as DNA, the CDR3 is TGCGCCAGCAGCCAAGATCAGGGGTATTCTAGGGAGCAGTTCTTC.

The chain couples TRBV7-9 to TRBJ2-7; possible D gene TRBD1, 5 bases. CDR3 size: 13 residues. Trimming left V 3 bases short and J 3 bases short, with 9 bases between. Germline V gene data show CDR1 as SEHNR and CDR2 as FQNEAQ (reference sequence). DNA of the CDR3: TGTGCCAGCAGCTTGACAGAGGACTACGAGCAGTACTTC. This encodes CASSLTEDYEQYF. Using reference TRBV7-9 and TRBJ2-7 for the parts outside the CDR3, the full variable domain is DTGVSQNPRHKITKRGQNVTFRCDPISEHNRLYWYRQTLGQGPEFLTYFQNEAQLEKSRLLSDRFSAERPKGSFSTLEIQRTEQGDSAMYLCASSLTEDYEQYFGPGTRLTVT.

This clone was observed a handful of times. The rearrangement links TRBV5-1 to TRBJ2-1, with D uncertain. The CDR3 is 12 residues long. V shed 5 bases and J shed 5 bases, with 8 bases lying between them. Germline V gives CDR1 SGHRS, CDR2 YFSETQ. The CDR3 spells CASRQWDNEQFF. In nucleotides, the CDR3 is TGCGCCAGCAGGCAGTGGGACAATGAGCAGTTCTTC.

This sequence joins TRBV29-1 and TRBJ1-1; D remains ambiguous. The germline CDR1 and CDR2 sequences are SQVTM and ANQGSEA. The V end lost 4 bases, the J end lost 3 bases, and 12 bases lay between the germline ends. The CDR3 covers 13 residues. The CDR3 here is CSVGGNWDTEAFF. The DNA for the CDR3 is TGCAGCGTTGGTGGAAACTGGGACACTGAAGCTTTCTTT.

The chain has TRBV25-1 and TRBJ1-2; possible D gene TRBD1, 6 bases. The CDR3 contains 12 residues. V was clipped by 4 bases and J by 8 bases, with 11 bases between them. The germline V gene encodes CDR1 MGHDK and CDR2 SYGVNS. As DNA, the CDR3 is TGTGCCAGCAGTGGAGGGGGAAGGGGCTACACCTTC. Translating gives CASSGGGRGYTF.

Points on this clone: Other DNA sequences in this specimen translate into the identical CDR3. The CDR3 here is CASSRAMIEAFF. CDR3 in DNA: TGTGCCAGCAGCAGGGCGATGATTGAAGCTTTCTTT. V gene TRBV6-6 combines with J gene TRBJ1-1, with D perhaps matching TRBD1 (5 bases). Germline CDR1 MNHNY, CDR2 SVGAGI (reference sequence). The CDR3 has 12 residues. Trimming pared 6 bases from V and 7 bases from J, leaving 12 bases between.

The V gene is TRBV7-8, the J gene TRBJ2-3; TRBD1 or TRBD2 may be the D gene (6 bases each). The CDR3 extends over 16 amino acids. Germline assignment: CDR1 SGHVS and CDR2 FQNEAQ. V lost 4 bases to trimming and J lost 6 bases, with 20 bases between them. DNA of the CDR3: TGTGCCAGCAGCTACCCGGGCGGGACAACCGGGGATACGCAGTATTTT. The encoded protein is CASSYPGGTTGDTQYF.

Points on this clone: Other DNA sequences in the same sample also yield this CDR3. The chain joins TRBV27 to TRBJ2-6; the D gene is possibly TRBD1 (6 bases). The CDR3 totals 15 residues. Germline CDR1 MNHEY, CDR2 SMNVEV (reference sequence). Deletions cut 3 bases from V and 2 bases from J, with 8 bases between. The CDR3 loop reads CASSLTGPGANVLTF. DNA for the CDR3: TGTGCCAGCAGTTTGACAGGACCTGGGGCCAACGTCCTGACTTTC.

The CDR3 reads CSAAGGNTEAFF. Written as DNA, the CDR3 is TGCAGCGCCGCGGGGGGGAACACTGAAGCTTTCTTT. The chain combines TRBV29-1 with TRBJ1-1; weak D call: TRBD1 (5 bases). CDR3 length equals 12 residues. The germline CDR1 and CDR2 sequences are SQVTM and ANQGSEA. Trimming left V 7 bases short and J 1 base short, with 10 bases between.

The chain links TRBV28 to TRBJ2-7; no firm D call. CDR3 size: 12 residues. The V end lost 3 bases, the J end lost 5 bases, and 8 bases lay between the germline ends. The germline CDR1 and CDR2 sequences are MDHEN and SYDVKM. The CDR3 bases are TGTGCCAGCAGTTTCTCTGAAGACGAGCAGTACTTC. Protein sequence: CASSFSEDEQYF.

This chain joins TRBV6-1 and TRBJ2-5; D is tentatively TRBD1 or TRBD2 (6 bases each). The length of the CDR3 is 14 residues. The V end lost 4 bases, the J end lost 4 bases, and 13 bases lay between the germline ends. Per germline, CDR1 MNHNS and CDR2 SASEGT. CDR3 loop: CASSAYPGAETQYF. The CDR3, as DNA: TGTGCCAGCAGTGCTTACCCGGGGGCAGAGACCCAGTACTTC.

The chain employs TRBV10-3 and TRBJ1-1; D is uncertain. Germline CDR1 reads ENHRY; CDR2 reads SYGVKD. V lost 0 bases and J 5 bases, leaving 7 bases between the germline ends. The CDR3 totals 13 residues. The CDR3 sequence is CAISESAGTEAFF. The CDR3 nucleotides read TGTGCCATCAGTGAGTCTGCCGGGACTGAAGCTTTCTTT.

This clone occurred a few times. The same CDR3 arises from other DNA sequences in this sample as well. This chain links TRBV29-1 with TRBJ1-1; unclear D gene. V lost 4 bases to trimming and J lost 3 bases, with 3 bases between them. The length of the CDR3 is 10 residues. CDR1 and CDR2 from the germline V gene are SQVTM and ANQGSEA. The CDR3 sequence is CSVGDTEAFF. The CDR3 nucleotides read TGCAGCGTTGGTGACACTGAAGCTTTCTTT.

This rearrangement joins TRBV7-2 to TRBJ2-7; 7 bases align to TRBD1. This CDR3 region has 15 residues. V shed 5 bases and J 9 bases; nucleotides not matched to a gene: 16. CDR1 is SGHTA, CDR2 FQGNSA, per germline. CDR3 sequence reads: CASSLYERDSTGQYF. The DNA for the CDR3 is TGTGCCAGCAGCCTCTATGAACGGGACAGCACAGGGCAGTACTTC.

This chain uses TRBV27 with TRBJ2-1; TRBD1 might be the D (6 bases). The germline gives CDR1 MNHEY, CDR2 SMNVEV (reference sequence). Trimming left V 1 base short and J 7 bases short, with 14 bases between. The CDR3 sequence is 15 residues long. CDR3 DNA: TGTGCCAGCAGTTTATGGCAGGGGCTTCGGAATGAGCAGTTCTTC. Protein sequence: CASSLWQGLRNEQFF.

V gene TRBV5-1 combines with J gene TRBJ1-1; the match to TRBD1 covers 9 bases. This CDR3 spans 17 amino acids. Trimming cost V 6 bases and J 0 bases; bases outside gene matches: 12. The V gene's germline CDR1 is SGHRS and CDR2 YFSETQ. The CDR3, as DNA: TGCGCCAGCACATCAATGGACAGGGGTCTCTTGAACACTGAAGCTTTCTTT. Translating gives CASTSMDRGLLNTEAFF.

The gene calls are TRBV10-3 and TRBJ1-2; unclear D gene. CDR3 length: 14 amino acids. From germline, CDR1 is ENHRY and CDR2 SYGVKD. V was clipped by 0 bases and J by 0 bases, with 5 bases between them. The CDR3 bases are TGTGCCATCAGTGAGTCAGACCCTAACTATGGCTACACCTTC. This sequence encodes CAISESDPNYGYTF.

This sequence joins TRBV9 and TRBJ2-7; TRBD1 agrees at 7 bases. Germline V lookup: CDR1 SGDLS, CDR2 YYNGEE. The ends lost 1 base at V and 5 bases at J; junction bases unmatched: 9. The CDR3 consists of 15 residues. The DNA for the CDR3 is TGTGCCAGCAGCGTACTGATGACAGGGATCGACGAGCAGTACTTC. As protein: CASSVLMTGIDEQYF.